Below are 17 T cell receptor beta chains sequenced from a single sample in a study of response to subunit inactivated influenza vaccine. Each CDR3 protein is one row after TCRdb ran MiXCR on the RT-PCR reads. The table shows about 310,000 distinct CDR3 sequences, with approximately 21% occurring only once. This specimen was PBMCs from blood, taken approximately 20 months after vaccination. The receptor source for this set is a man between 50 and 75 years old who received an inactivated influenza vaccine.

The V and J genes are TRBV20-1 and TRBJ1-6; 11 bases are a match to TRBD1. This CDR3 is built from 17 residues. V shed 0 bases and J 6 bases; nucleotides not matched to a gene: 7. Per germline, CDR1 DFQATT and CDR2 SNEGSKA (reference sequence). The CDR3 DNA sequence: TGCAGTGCTAGAGATGGGGACAGGGGGTTTCGTAATTCACCCCTCCACTTT. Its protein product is CSARDGDRGFRNSPLHF.

The CDR3 bases are TGTGCCAGAAGCGGGAGGAGCTCCTACAATGAGCAGTTCTTC. As protein: CARSGRSSYNEQFF. The rearrangement joins TRBV6-4 to TRBJ2-1; the match to TRBD2 covers 9 bases. The germline gives CDR1 MRHNA, CDR2 SNTAGT. V lost 9 bases and J lost 0; bases outside the gene matches: 3. The CDR3 sequence is 14 residues long.

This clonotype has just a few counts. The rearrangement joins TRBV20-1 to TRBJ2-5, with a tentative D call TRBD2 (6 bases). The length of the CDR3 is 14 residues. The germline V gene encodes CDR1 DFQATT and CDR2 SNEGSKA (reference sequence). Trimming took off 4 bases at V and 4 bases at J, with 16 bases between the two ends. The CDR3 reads CSATLALGGETQYF. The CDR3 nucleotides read TGCAGTGCTACCCTAGCGTTGGGGGGAGAGACCCAGTACTTC.

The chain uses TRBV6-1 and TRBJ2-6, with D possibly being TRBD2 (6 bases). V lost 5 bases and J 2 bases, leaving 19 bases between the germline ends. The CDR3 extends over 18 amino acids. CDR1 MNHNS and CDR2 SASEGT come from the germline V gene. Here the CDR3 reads CASSRAPGLKPGANVLTF. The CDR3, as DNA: TGTGCCAGCAGTCGGGCCCCGGGACTCAAACCTGGGGCCAACGTCCTGACTTTC.

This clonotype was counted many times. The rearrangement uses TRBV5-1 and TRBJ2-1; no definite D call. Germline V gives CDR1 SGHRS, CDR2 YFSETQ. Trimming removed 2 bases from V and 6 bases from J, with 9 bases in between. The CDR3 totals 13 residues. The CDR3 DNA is TGCGCCAGCAGCTTATTAGCATCCAATGAGCAGTTCTTC. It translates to CASSLLASNEQFF.

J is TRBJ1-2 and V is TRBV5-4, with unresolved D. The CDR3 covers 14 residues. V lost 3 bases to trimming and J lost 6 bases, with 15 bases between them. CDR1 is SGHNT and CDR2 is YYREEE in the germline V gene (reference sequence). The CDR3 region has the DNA TGTGCCAGCAGCTCCGAAAGAAATAGAGATGGCTACACCTTC. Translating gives CASSSERNRDGYTF.

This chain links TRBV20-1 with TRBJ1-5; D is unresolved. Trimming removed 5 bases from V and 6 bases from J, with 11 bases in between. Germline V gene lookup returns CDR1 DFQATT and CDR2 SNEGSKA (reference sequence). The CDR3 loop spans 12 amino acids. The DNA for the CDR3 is TGCAGTGCTCAGGTCCGGAGTCAGCCCCAGCATTTT. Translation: CSAQVRSQPQHF.

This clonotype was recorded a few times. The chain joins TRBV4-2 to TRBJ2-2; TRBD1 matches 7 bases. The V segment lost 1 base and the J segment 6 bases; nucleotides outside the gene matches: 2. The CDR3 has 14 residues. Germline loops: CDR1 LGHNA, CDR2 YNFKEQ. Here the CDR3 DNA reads TGTGCCAGCAGCCAAGTCACAGGGGCCGGGGAGCTGTTTTTT. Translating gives CASSQVTGAGELFF.

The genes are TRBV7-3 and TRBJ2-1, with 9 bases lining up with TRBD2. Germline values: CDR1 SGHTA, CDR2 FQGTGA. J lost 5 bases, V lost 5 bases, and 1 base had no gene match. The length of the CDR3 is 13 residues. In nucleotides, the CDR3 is TGTGCCAGCAGCCTAGCGGGGCACAATGAGCAGTTCTTC. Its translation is CASSLAGHNEQFF.

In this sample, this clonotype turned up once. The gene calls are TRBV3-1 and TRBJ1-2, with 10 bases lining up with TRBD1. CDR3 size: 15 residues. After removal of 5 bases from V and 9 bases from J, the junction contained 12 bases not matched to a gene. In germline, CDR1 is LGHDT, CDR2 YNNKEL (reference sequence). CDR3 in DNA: TGTGCCAGCAGCTTTCCGGGACAGGGGATGGATTGCTACACCTTC. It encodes CASSFPGQGMDCYTF.

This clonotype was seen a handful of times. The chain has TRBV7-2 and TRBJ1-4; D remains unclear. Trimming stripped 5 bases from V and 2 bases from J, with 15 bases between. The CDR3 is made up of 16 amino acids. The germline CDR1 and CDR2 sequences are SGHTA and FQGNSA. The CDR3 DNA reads TGTGCCAGCAGCCTAATCGGCGGCTCGACTAATGAAAAACTGTTTTTT. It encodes CASSLIGGSTNEKLFF.

In DNA form, the CDR3 reads TGTGCCAGCAGCTTATGGGCAGCGTCTAGCACAGATACGCAGTATTTT. Translation gives CASSLWAASSTDTQYF. The V call is TRBV7-3, the J call TRBJ2-3; D call uncertain. The CDR3 is 16 residues long. Trimming removed 2 bases at V and 0 bases at J, with 12 bases between. Germline loops: CDR1 SGHTA, CDR2 FQGTGA. The full variable domain, completed using reference TRBV7-3 and TRBJ2-3, is GAGVSQTPSNKVTEKGKYVELRCDPISGHTALYWYRQSLGQGPEFLIYFQGTGAADDSGLPNDRFFAVRPEGSVSTLKIQRTERGDSAVYLCASSLWAASSTDTQYFGPGTRLTVL.

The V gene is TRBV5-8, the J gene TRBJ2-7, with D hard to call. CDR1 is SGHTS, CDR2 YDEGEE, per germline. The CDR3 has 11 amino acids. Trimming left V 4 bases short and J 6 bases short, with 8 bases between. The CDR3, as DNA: TGTGCCAGCAGCGCCTTCGCCGAGCAGTACTTC. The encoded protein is CASSAFAEQYF.

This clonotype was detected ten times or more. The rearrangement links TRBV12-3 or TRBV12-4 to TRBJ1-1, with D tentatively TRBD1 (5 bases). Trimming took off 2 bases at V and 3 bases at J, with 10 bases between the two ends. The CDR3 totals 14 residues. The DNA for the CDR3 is TGTGCCAGCAGTTTACAGACAGCGGACACTGAAGCTTTCTTT. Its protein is CASSLQTADTEAFF.

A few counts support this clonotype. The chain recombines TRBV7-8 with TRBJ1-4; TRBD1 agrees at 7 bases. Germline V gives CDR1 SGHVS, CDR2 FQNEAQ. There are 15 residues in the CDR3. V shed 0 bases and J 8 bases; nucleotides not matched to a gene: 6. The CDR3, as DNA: TGTGCCAGCAGCTTAGCAGGGGGCAAAGACGAAAAACTGTTTTTT. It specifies CASSLAGGKDEKLFF.

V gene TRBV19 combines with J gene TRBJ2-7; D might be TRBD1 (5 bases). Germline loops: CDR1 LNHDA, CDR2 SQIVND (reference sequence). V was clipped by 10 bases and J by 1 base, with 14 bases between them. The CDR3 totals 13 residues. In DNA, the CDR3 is TGTGCCACTTCCAGGGCCTATTCCTACGAGCAGTACTTC. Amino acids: CATSRAYSYEQYF.

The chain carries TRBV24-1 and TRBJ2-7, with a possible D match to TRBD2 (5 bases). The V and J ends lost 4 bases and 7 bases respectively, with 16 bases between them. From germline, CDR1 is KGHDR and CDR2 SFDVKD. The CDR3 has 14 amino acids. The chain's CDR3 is CATSDDGDVGEQYF. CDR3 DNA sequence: TGTGCCACCAGTGACGACGGGGATGTAGGGGAGCAGTACTTC.